Listed below are T cell receptor beta chains from one sample, sequenced in a study of T cell changes during pregnancy in multiple sclerosis. TCRdb's copy holds only in-frame clones and misses some; the assay was immunoSEQ multiplex PCR. The table records more than 35,000 clones, about nine tenths of them present only once. Here the sequenced sample was CD8+ T cells from peripheral blood mononuclear cells, taken in the third trimester of pregnancy. The source of these receptors is a female donor with multiple sclerosis, enrolled in a pregnancy study. The CDR3 runs from the conserved cysteine through the conserved F or W. D genes are given only for firm matches. Size is stated for part of the rows, as once, few or many counts, or as a class when the clone is expanded.

TRBD2 | TRBJ2-1 | medium-sized | TRBV27 | TGTGCCAGCAGTCTTAGCGGGGGGGCCGGGGATGAGCAGTTCTTC | CASSLSGGAGDEQFF
TRBD2 | TRBJ2-1 | NA | TRBV27 | TGTGCCAGCAGTTCGGGACTAGCGGGAGGCAATGAGCAGTTCTTC | CASSSGLAGGNEQFF
TRBD1 | TRBJ2-1 | NA | TRBV6-5 | TGTGCCAGCAGTGTAACAGGGGTCAATGAGCAGTTCTTC | CASSVTGVNEQFF
TRBD2 | TRBJ2-1 | NA | TRBV5-5 | TGTGCCAGCAGCTTGGGGCTAGCGGGAGACATTAATGAGCAGTTCTTC | CASSLGLAGDINEQFF
TRBD2 | TRBJ2-1 | NA | TRBV5-6 | TGTGCCAGCAGCTTGATGGGCGGGAGATCGGGGAATGAGCAGTTCTTC | CASSLMGGRSGNEQFF
TRBD1 | TRBJ2-5 | many | TRBV15 | TGTGCCACCAGCACGAGGGGACAGGGGATCGAGACCCAGTACTTC | CATSTRGQGIETQYF
NA | TRBJ1-2 | NA | TRBV6-1 | TGTGCCAGCAGTGAAGCGGATCGGACTTCCTATGGCTACACCTTC | CASSEADRTSYGYTF
NA | TRBJ2-1 | once | TRBV7-6 | TGTGCCAGCAGCGGGGGCCCCCCATCGGAGGATGAGCAGTTCTTC | CASSGGPPSEDEQFF
NA | TRBJ2-7 | NA | TRBV6-5 | TGTGCCAGCAGTGCGGGACAGTCCTACGAGCAGTACTTC | CASSAGQSYEQYF
TRBD1 | TRBJ2-2 | NA | TRBV7-9 | TGTGCCAGCAGCACAGGACAGGGAAACACCGGGGAGCTGTTTTTT | CASSTGQGNTGELFF
TRBD1 | TRBJ2-7 | NA | TRBV18 | TGTGCCAGCTCACCTGGGGACAGGGTCCACGAGCAGTACTTC | CASSPGDRVHEQYF
NA | TRBJ2-3 | NA | TRBV18 | TGTGCCAGCTCACCCTCGATCATAGCCCGTGGGAGACATACGCAGTATTTT | CASSPSIIARGRHTQYF
NA | TRBJ1-1 | NA | TRBV25-1 | TGTGCCAGCAGTGACGCAACTATGAACACTGAAGCTTTCTTT | CASSDATMNTEAFF
TRBD1 | TRBJ2-5 | NA | TRBV7-3 | TGTGCCAGCAGCTCGACAGGGGTGGAGACCCAGTACTTC | CASSSTGVETQYF
NA | TRBJ2-1 | NA | TRBV29-1 | TGCAGCGTTGAAGGAGGCGAGTCAATAACCAATGAGCAGTTCTTC | CSVEGGESITNEQFF
NA | TRBJ1-5 | once | TRBV28 | TGTGCCAGCAGTTATATTAGCAATCAGCCCCAGCATTTT | CASSYISNQPQHF
TRBD1 | TRBJ1-1 | NA | TRBV6-5 | TGTGCCAGCAGTTATGTCCCGACAGGGTCTACTGAAGCTTTCTTT | CASSYVPTGSTEAFF
NA | TRBJ1-2 | NA | TRBV29-1 | TGCAGCGTTGAAGATTGGGGGGTGTGGGACTATGGCTACACCTTC | CSVEDWGVWDYGYTF
TRBD2 | TRBJ2-7 | NA | TRBV11-2 | TGTGCCAGCAGTGGTAGCGGGGGGGCCTACGAGCAGTACTTC | CASSGSGGAYEQYF
TRBD1 | TRBJ2-3 | NA | TRBV27 | TGTGCCAGCAGTTCCGACAGGGGCGGGGGCACAGATACGCAGTATTTT | CASSSDRGGGTDTQYF
NA | TRBJ2-2 | NA | TRBV19 | TGTGCCAGTAGTATACTGGAGCGGAACACCGGGGAGCTGTTTTTT | CASSILERNTGELFF
NA | TRBJ1-2 | NA | TRBV7-9 | TGTGCCAGCAGCTTAGTCGAAGGGGCCCCTAACTATGGCTACACCTTC | CASSLVEGAPNYGYTF
TRBD1 | TRBJ1-2 | NA | TRBV29-1 | TGCAGCGTCCGGGACAGTGCTGGCTACACCTTC | CSVRDSAGYTF
TRBD2 | TRBJ2-7 | NA | TRBV5-6 | TGTGCCAGCAGCTTGGTCTCGCGAGCGGGAGAGGTTTACGAGCAGTACTTC | CASSLVSRAGEVYEQYF
TRBD2 | TRBJ2-4 | NA | TRBV6-7 | TGTGCCAGCAGTTACTGGGGGGGACCCAAAAACATTCAGTACTTC | CASSYWGGPKNIQYF
TRBD1 | TRBJ2-5 | NA | TRBV11-2 | TGTGCCAGCAGCCCTATAACCCGAACAGGGGGGCAAGAGACCCAGTACTTC | CASSPITRTGGQETQYF
NA | TRBJ2-5 | NA | TRBV5-4 | TGTGCCAGCAGCACGGAGGAAGAGACCCAGTACTTC | CASSTEEETQYF
TRBD1 | TRBJ2-7 | NA | TRBV6-1 | TGTGCCAGCAAAATCGGGACAGGGGGCCAATACGAGCAGTACTTC | CASKIGTGGQYEQYF
NA | TRBJ2-1 | NA | TRBV12-5 | TGTGCTAGTGGTTTTTTCATCCAGGGAAATTACAATGAGCAGTTCTTC | CASGFFIQGNYNEQFF
NA | TRBJ2-2 | NA | TRBV6-5 | TGTGCCAGCAGTTACGGTGCGGGGATGAGGACCGGGGAGCTGTTTTTT | CASSYGAGMRTGELFF
NA | TRBJ2-7 | NA | TRBV30 | TGTGCCTGGAGTAACCCTCACGAGGGACTCTCCTACGAGCAGTACTTC | CAWSNPHEGLSYEQYF
NA | TRBJ1-2 | NA | TRBV29-1 | TGCAGCGTTCCCGGAGACCTAACTAACTATGGCTACACCTTC | CSVPGDLTNYGYTF
NA | TRBJ2-7 | NA | TRBV4-3 | TGCGCCAGCAGCCAAGATTGGGGGGGCCACGAGCAGTACTTC | CASSQDWGGHEQYF
TRBD1 | TRBJ2-1 | NA | TRBV7-3 | TGTGCCAGCAGCCCCTGGACAGGGGGCAATGAGCAGTTCTTC | CASSPWTGGNEQFF
NA | TRBJ2-3 | once | TRBV19 | TGTGCCACAAAGGGGATCCAGCCAGATACGCAGTATTTT | CATKGIQPDTQYF
TRBD1 | TRBJ2-7 | NA | TRBV27 | TGTGCCAGCAGTACCGACGACAGGGGTAACTACGAGCAGTACTTC | CASSTDDRGNYEQYF
NA | TRBJ1-2 | NA | TRBV14 | TGTGCCAGCAGCCAAGACTCCCTCTCCGGCTACACCTTC | CASSQDSLSGYTF
TRBD2 | TRBJ2-7 | NA | TRBV7-8 | TGTGCCAGCAGCTTAGCTAGGACTAGTTCTTACGAGCAGTACTTC | CASSLARTSSYEQYF
NA | TRBJ2-5 | NA | TRBV2 | TGTGCCAGCAGTGACGGGGGCCAAGAGACCCAGTACTTC | CASSDGGQETQYF
NA | TRBJ2-7 | few | TRBV29-1 | TGCAGCGTTGAAGTTCGGGATTACGAGCAGTACTTC | CSVEVRDYEQYF
NA | TRBJ2-1 | NA | TRBV7-9 | TGTGCCAGCAGCTTTACCCCGACAGATTTCTACAATGAGCAGTTCTTC | CASSFTPTDFYNEQFF